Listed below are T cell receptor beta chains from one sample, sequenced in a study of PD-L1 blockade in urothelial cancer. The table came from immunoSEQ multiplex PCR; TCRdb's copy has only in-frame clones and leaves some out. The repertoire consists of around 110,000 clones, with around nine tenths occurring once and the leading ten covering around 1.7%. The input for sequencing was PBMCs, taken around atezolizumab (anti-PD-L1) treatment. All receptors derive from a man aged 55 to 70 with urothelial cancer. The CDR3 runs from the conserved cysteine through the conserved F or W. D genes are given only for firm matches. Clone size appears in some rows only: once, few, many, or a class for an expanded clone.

CDR3nt: TGTGCCAGCAGCGGATCAGGGAACTATGGCTACACCTTC; CDR3aa: CASSGSGNYGYTF; j_gene: TRBJ1-2; d_gene: NA; v_gene: TRBV5-4; abundance: NA
CDR3nt: TGTGCCAGCAGCTTAGAGGCCGGGGGGGCCATCTCGAACACCGGGGAGCTGTTTTTT; CDR3aa: CASSLEAGGAISNTGELFF; j_gene: TRBJ2-2; d_gene: TRBD2; v_gene: TRBV11-2; abundance: NA
CDR3nt: TGTGCCTGGGCCGGCGGAGGAGGTGGCCTTCGGAACACCATATATTTT; CDR3aa: CAWAGGGGGLRNTIYF; j_gene: TRBJ1-3; d_gene: NA; v_gene: TRBV30; abundance: NA
CDR3nt: TGTGCCAGCAGTTTAGTCTCAGGGTCCGAGCAGTACTTC; CDR3aa: CASSLVSGSEQYF; j_gene: TRBJ2-7; d_gene: NA; v_gene: TRBV27; abundance: NA
CDR3nt: TGTGCCAGCAGCCCGGGCCAGGGGCGGGAGAATCAGCCCCAGCATTTT; CDR3aa: CASSPGQGRENQPQHF; j_gene: TRBJ1-5; d_gene: NA; v_gene: TRBV9; abundance: NA
CDR3nt: TGTGCCAGTGACAGGTGGGGACAAGCTAACTATGGCTACACCTTC; CDR3aa: CASDRWGQANYGYTF; j_gene: TRBJ1-2; d_gene: NA; v_gene: TRBV19; abundance: NA
CDR3nt: TGTGCCAGCAGCGTTGGGACAGACGCATACGAGCAGTACTTC; CDR3aa: CASSVGTDAYEQYF; j_gene: TRBJ2-7; d_gene: TRBD1; v_gene: TRBV9; abundance: NA
CDR3nt: TGTGCCAGCTCACCAACCGGGACAGGGGGCTCTGAAGCTTTCTTT; CDR3aa: CASSPTGTGGSEAFF; j_gene: TRBJ1-1; d_gene: TRBD1; v_gene: TRBV18; abundance: NA
CDR3nt: TGTGCCAGCAGCTTGAGCGGGGGAAGCCAAGAGACCCAGTACTTC; CDR3aa: CASSLSGGSQETQYF; j_gene: TRBJ2-5; d_gene: TRBD2; v_gene: TRBV7-6; abundance: NA
CDR3nt: TGTGCCAGCAGCGTAGCCCTAGCGGGAGAGTACGAGCAGTACTTC; CDR3aa: CASSVALAGEYEQYF; j_gene: TRBJ2-7; d_gene: TRBD2; v_gene: TRBV9; abundance: NA
CDR3nt: TGCAGCGTCGGACAGGGGGCAGGATCACCCCTCCACTTT; CDR3aa: CSVGQGAGSPLHF; j_gene: TRBJ1-6; d_gene: TRBD1; v_gene: TRBV29-1; abundance: once
CDR3nt: TGTGCCAGCAGTGTCATGGGGGCCCACGAGCAGTACTTC; CDR3aa: CASSVMGAHEQYF; j_gene: TRBJ2-7; d_gene: NA; v_gene: TRBV28; abundance: NA
CDR3nt: TGTGCCAGTAGTTATACAGACGTGAACACTGAAGCTTTCTTT; CDR3aa: CASSYTDVNTEAFF; j_gene: TRBJ1-1; d_gene: NA; v_gene: TRBV19; abundance: NA
CDR3nt: TGTGCCAGCAGTTCTAGCGGGAACTCCTACGAGCAGTACTTC; CDR3aa: CASSSSGNSYEQYF; j_gene: TRBJ2-7; d_gene: TRBD2; v_gene: TRBV6-6; abundance: once
CDR3nt: TGTGCCAGCAGCTTACAGGGGGAGTTGACTGAAGCTTTCTTT; CDR3aa: CASSLQGELTEAFF; j_gene: TRBJ1-1; d_gene: TRBD1; v_gene: TRBV5-8; abundance: NA
CDR3nt: TGCAGCGTCCTCCCCTTTTGGGGAGCGGGAGGGCCTAGGGAGCAGTACTTC; CDR3aa: CSVLPFWGAGGPREQYF; j_gene: TRBJ2-7; d_gene: TRBD2; v_gene: TRBV29-1; abundance: once
CDR3nt: TGTGCCAGCAGTTATTCCGGGGGGGGCGTCCCTAATGGCTACACCTTC; CDR3aa: CASSYSGGGVPNGYTF; j_gene: TRBJ1-2; d_gene: NA; v_gene: TRBV6-5; abundance: NA
CDR3nt: TGCAGCGTTGAAGTAGGTAGGGGGGAAGCTTTCTTT; CDR3aa: CSVEVGRGEAFF; j_gene: TRBJ1-1; d_gene: NA; v_gene: TRBV29-1; abundance: NA
CDR3nt: TGTGCCAGCAGTGGTGACAGGGTTACAGATACGCAGTATTTT; CDR3aa: CASSGDRVTDTQYF; j_gene: TRBJ2-3; d_gene: TRBD1; v_gene: TRBV6-6; abundance: once
CDR3nt: TGTGCCTGGAAATGGGGGGGGCTGGCGGTTAGGGCTGAAGCTTTCTTT; CDR3aa: CAWKWGGLAVRAEAFF; j_gene: TRBJ1-1; d_gene: NA; v_gene: TRBV30; abundance: few
CDR3nt: TGCGCCAGCAGCCCTGGGACAGTCGGAGAGACCCAGTACTTC; CDR3aa: CASSPGTVGETQYF; j_gene: TRBJ2-5; d_gene: TRBD1; v_gene: TRBV5-1; abundance: NA
CDR3nt: TGTGCCAGCAGCGTAGGGGGGACAGGGGGCCACGAGACCCAGTACTTC; CDR3aa: CASSVGGTGGHETQYF; j_gene: TRBJ2-5; d_gene: TRBD1; v_gene: TRBV9; abundance: once
CDR3nt: TGTGCCAGCAGCCCTAGTCGGGTGAACACTGAAGCTTTCTTT; CDR3aa: CASSPSRVNTEAFF; j_gene: TRBJ1-1; d_gene: NA; v_gene: TRBV11-2; abundance: NA
CDR3nt: TGTGCCAGCAGTTCAGCAGGGGCGGAAAACTATGGCTACACCTTC; CDR3aa: CASSSAGAENYGYTF; j_gene: TRBJ1-2; d_gene: NA; v_gene: TRBV28; abundance: NA
CDR3nt: TGCGCCAGCACCCCACCCAGGTCATTGAGCTCCTACAATGAGCAGTTCTTC; CDR3aa: CASTPPRSLSSYNEQFF; j_gene: TRBJ2-1; d_gene: NA; v_gene: TRBV10-2; abundance: NA
CDR3nt: TGTGCCAGTAGTCCTAGAGGGGGGGGCAGCTCCTACAATGAGCAGTTCTTC; CDR3aa: CASSPRGGGSSYNEQFF; j_gene: TRBJ2-1; d_gene: NA; v_gene: TRBV19; abundance: NA
CDR3nt: TGTGCCAGCAGTGAAGGCGGAGGCTCTGGAAACACCATATATTTT; CDR3aa: CASSEGGGSGNTIYF; j_gene: TRBJ1-3; d_gene: NA; v_gene: TRBV2; abundance: NA
CDR3nt: TGTGCCAGCAGTTACGATAGAGGGACTGGAAACACCATATATTTT; CDR3aa: CASSYDRGTGNTIYF; j_gene: TRBJ1-3; d_gene: NA; v_gene: TRBV6-5; abundance: NA
CDR3nt: TGTGCCAGCAGCTCCGTGTACGAGCAGTACTTC; CDR3aa: CASSSVYEQYF; j_gene: TRBJ2-7; d_gene: NA; v_gene: TRBV11-3; abundance: NA
CDR3nt: TGTGCCAGCAGCCGGACAGGGGGCGGCACTGAAGCTTTCTTT; CDR3aa: CASSRTGGGTEAFF; j_gene: TRBJ1-1; d_gene: TRBD1; v_gene: TRBV5-4; abundance: NA
CDR3nt: TGTGCCACCAGCAGAGCGGGGAGGGAGACCCAGTACTTC; CDR3aa: CATSRAGRETQYF; j_gene: TRBJ2-5; d_gene: NA; v_gene: TRBV15; abundance: NA
CDR3nt: TGTGCCAGCAGCGTAGGGAGTAGCTACGAGCAGTACTTC; CDR3aa: CASSVGSSYEQYF; j_gene: TRBJ2-7; d_gene: NA; v_gene: TRBV9; abundance: few
CDR3nt: TGTGCCAGCAGCGGCCTCTACAATGAGCAGTTCTTC; CDR3aa: CASSGLYNEQFF; j_gene: TRBJ2-1; d_gene: NA; v_gene: TRBV13; abundance: NA
CDR3nt: TGTGCTATCCTTATCGGGGAAGAGAACATTCAGTACTTC; CDR3aa: CAILIGEENIQYF; j_gene: TRBJ2-4; d_gene: NA; v_gene: TRBV12-5; abundance: NA
CDR3nt: TGTGCCAGCAGCCAGAGGACAGGGCCTCCCGAGCAGTACTTC; CDR3aa: CASSQRTGPPEQYF; j_gene: TRBJ2-7; d_gene: TRBD1; v_gene: TRBV7-9; abundance: NA
CDR3nt: TGTGCCAGCCGATTGAGGGATCGTTCACCCCTCCACTTT; CDR3aa: CASRLRDRSPLHF; j_gene: TRBJ1-6; d_gene: NA; v_gene: TRBV27; abundance: few